Following are 32 T cell receptor beta chains from one sample sequenced in a study of blood T cell repertoires in COVID-19. Profiling relied on immunoSEQ multiplex PCR, and the TCRdb table lists in-frame clones only, not all of them. The sample shows under 200,000 clones, around 85% of them seen only once. What was sequenced was peripheral blood. The receptors here all came from a woman in her sixties or seventies with COVID-19, enrolled during active disease.

The V call is TRBV6-5, the J call TRBJ1-1; weak D call: TRBD1 (6 bases). There are 16 residues in the CDR3. The germline CDR1 and CDR2 sequences are MNHEY and SVGAGI. V was cut by 2 bases and J by 0 bases, with 13 bases left in between. In DNA form, the CDR3 reads TGTGCCAGCAGTTACGGGGGGGCAGGCATGAACACTGAAGCTTTCTTT. Encoded protein: CASSYGGAGMNTEAFF.

This clone turned up a few times. The chain links TRBV18 to TRBJ1-6; TRBD1 matches 8 bases. The CDR3 length is 15 residues. J was trimmed by 4 bases and V by 5 bases; bases with no gene match: 4. CDR1 is KGHSH and CDR2 is LQKENI in the germline V gene. CDR3 bases: TGTGCCAGCTCAGTCGGACAGGGATATAATTCACCCCTCCACTTT. Amino acids: CASSVGQGYNSPLHF.

J is TRBJ2-7 and V is TRBV5-1; a possible D gene is TRBD1 (6 bases). CDR1 is SGHRS and CDR2 is YFSETQ in the germline V gene. The CDR3 length is 13 residues. The ends were cut back, 2 bases at V and 4 bases at J, with 10 bases in the middle. The CDR3 loop reads CASSLRTGYEQYF. CDR3 bases: TGCGCCAGCAGCTTACGTACAGGGTACGAGCAGTACTTC.

The V call is TRBV4-3, the J call TRBJ2-3; D is perhaps TRBD2 (5 bases). V lost 0 bases to trimming and J lost 4 bases, with 11 bases between them. This CDR3 is 15 amino acids long. CDR1 is LGHNA, CDR2 YSLEER, per germline. The chain's CDR3 is CASSQESSGPDTQYF. CDR3 DNA: TGCGCCAGCAGCCAAGAATCCAGCGGACCAGATACGCAGTATTTT.

This clone was observed once. This chain uses TRBV7-8 with TRBJ1-2; 7 nucleotides match TRBD1. CDR3 length: 13 amino acids. The V gene's germline CDR1 is SGHVS and CDR2 FQNEAQ. Trimming at V came to 5 bases and at J to 7 bases, leaving 7 bases not matched to a gene. In nucleotides, the CDR3 is TGTGCCAGCAGCGAAGACAGGGAGACTGGCTACACCTTC. This sequence encodes CASSEDRETGYTF.

The chain is built from TRBV12-3 or TRBV12-4 and TRBJ1-2; maybe TRBD1 (5 bases). The CDR3 has 13 amino acids. The V end was cut by 6 bases, the J end by 4 bases, with 12 bases between. The CDR3 spells CASSPTATYGYTF. The DNA of the CDR3 is TGTGCCAGCAGCCCGACAGCTACCTATGGCTACACCTTC.

CDR3 loop: CASSPSGWHGELFF. In DNA form, the CDR3 reads TGTGCCAGCAGCCCCTCCGGGTGGCACGGGGAGCTGTTTTTT. The chain links TRBV9 to TRBJ2-2; D ambiguous. In germline, CDR1 is SGDLS, CDR2 YYNGEE. The CDR3 extends over 14 amino acids. V lost 4 bases, J lost 7 bases, and 14 bases lay in between.

The rearrangement joins TRBV14 to TRBJ1-6; unclear D gene. This CDR3 has 15 amino acids. The V end was cut by 4 bases, the J end by 10 bases, with 17 bases between. Looked up from germline, CDR1 is SGHDN and CDR2 is FVKESK. In DNA form, the CDR3 reads TGTGCCAGCAGCCCCGGGTCCAACGGTTGGTCACCCCTCCACTTT. Translated: CASSPGSNGWSPLHF.

This clone showed up just a few times. V and J are TRBV7-9 and TRBJ2-2; D possibly corresponds to TRBD2 (5 bases). From germline, CDR1 is SEHNR and CDR2 FQNEAQ (reference sequence). The length of the CDR3 is 15 residues. V lost 3 bases and J lost 2, with 10 bases in between. The CDR3 here is CASSFSGLNTGELFF. DNA for the CDR3: TGTGCCAGCAGCTTTTCGGGGTTAAACACCGGGGAGCTGTTTTTT.

The chain links TRBV19 to TRBJ1-1; D perhaps matches TRBD1 (6 bases). The CDR3 extends over 14 amino acids. Trimming took 8 bases from V and 7 from J, leaving 20 bases between them. In germline, CDR1 is LNHDA, CDR2 SQIVND (reference sequence). Here the CDR3 reads CASFPGGARIEAFF. DNA for the CDR3: TGTGCCAGTTTCCCCGGGGGGGCTCGGATTGAAGCTTTCTTT. The full variable domain, with the rest looked up from reference TRBV19 and TRBJ1-1, is DGGITQSPKYLFRKEGQNVTLSCEQNLNHDAMYWYRQDPGQGLRLIYYSQIVNDFQKGDIAEGYSVSREKKESFPLTVTSAQKNPTAFYLCASFPGGARIEAFFGQGTRLTVV.

V and J are TRBV6-6 and TRBJ2-7, with TRBD1 matching over 8 bases. Per the germline V gene, CDR1 is MNHNY and CDR2 is SVGAGI (reference sequence). Trimming took 2 bases from V and 3 from J; bases not matched to a gene: 3. The CDR3 has 14 amino acids. For the CDR3, the DNA is TGTGCCAGCAGTTACCCAACAGGGGGCTACGAGCAGTACTTC. Residues: CASSYPTGGYEQYF.

This chain uses TRBV29-1 with TRBJ2-7; 7 nucleotides line up with TRBD2. This CDR3 spans 15 amino acids. The V segment lost 5 bases and the J segment 7 bases; nucleotides outside the gene matches: 17. The germline CDR1 and CDR2 sequences are SQVTM and ANQGSEA. The CDR3 bases are TGCAGCGTTTCTATTATTAGTTCATTGGGGGGGGAGCAGTACTTC. This encodes CSVSIISSLGGEQYF.

V gene TRBV5-1 combines with J gene TRBJ2-2; D is unresolved. Germline-derived CDR1 and CDR2 are SGHRS and YFSETQ. Trimming shortened V by 3 bases and J by 4 bases, and 16 bases separated the two germline ends. The CDR3 has 16 amino acids. CDR3 sequence (DNA): TGCGCCAGCAGCTCGACCTTGCAAGGCGGCACCGGGGAGCTGTTTTTT. Translation: CASSSTLQGGTGELFF.

This sequence joins TRBV5-1 and TRBJ1-2; D uncertain. V lost 0 bases to trimming and J lost 6 bases, with 12 bases between them. The CDR3 covers 14 residues. The germline gives CDR1 SGHRS, CDR2 YFSETQ. The CDR3 DNA is TGCGCCAGCAGCTTGGCCGGAGGGTCGAATGGCTACACCTTC. This encodes CASSLAGGSNGYTF.

The chain couples TRBV30 to TRBJ2-2, with 10 bases matching TRBD1. The CDR3 has 15 residues. After removal of 2 bases from V and 7 bases from J, the junction contained 7 bases not matched to a gene. In germline, CDR1 is GTSNPN, CDR2 SVGIG (reference sequence). DNA for the CDR3: TGTGCCTGGAGTCGACAGGGGGCGCAGGTCGGGGAGCTGTTTTTT. Protein product: CAWSRQGAQVGELFF.

The chain carries TRBV28 and TRBJ2-7, with 7 bases matching TRBD1. The CDR3 spans 14 residues. V gave up 6 bases and J gave up 3 bases; unmatched junction bases: 8. Germline V gives CDR1 MDHEN, CDR2 SYDVKM. The DNA of the CDR3 is TGTGCCAGCAGGTCACAGGGGCGACTCTACGAGCAGTACTTC. Amino acids: CASRSQGRLYEQYF.

V gene TRBV11-2 combines with J gene TRBJ2-5; D might be TRBD2 (5 bases). The CDR3 spans 14 residues. Germline CDR1 SGHAT, CDR2 FQNNGV. V was cut by 5 bases and J by 1 base, with 11 bases left in between. The CDR3 nucleotides read TGTGCCAGCAGCCAATTAGCGACCCAAGAGACCCAGTACTTC. It encodes CASSQLATQETQYF.

The rearrangement joins TRBV3-1 (or the pseudogene TRBV3-2) to TRBJ2-7; 7 bases match TRBD2. The V gene end was trimmed by 1 base and the J gene end by 2 bases; junction bases not matched to a gene: 5. Germline CDR1 is LGHDT and CDR2 is YNNKEL (reference sequence). This CDR3 region has 15 residues. The CDR3 DNA sequence: TGTGCCAGCAGCCAAGGAGCGGGAAGTACCTACGAGCAGTACTTC. Its translation: CASSQGAGSTYEQYF.

The chain carries TRBV28 and TRBJ1-4; 10 bases match TRBD1. The CDR3 has 15 amino acids. Trimming at V came to 6 bases and at J to 7 bases, leaving 8 bases not matched to a gene. Germline V gene data show CDR1 as MDHEN and CDR2 as SYDVKM. CDR3 region: CASRPGGQGSEKLFF. The CDR3, as DNA: TGTGCCAGCAGGCCAGGGGGACAGGGGTCTGAAAAACTGTTTTTT.

This clone is a singleton in its sample. The rearrangement joins TRBV24-1 to TRBJ2-2, with D perhaps TRBD2 (7 bases). This CDR3 comprises 15 residues. Germline loops: CDR1 KGHDR, CDR2 SFDVKD. The ends were cut back, 3 bases at V and 5 bases at J, with 12 bases in the middle. CDR3 nucleotides: TGTGCCACCAGTGATCGGGGGGCGCGTACCGGGGAGCTGTTTTTT. The encoded protein is CATSDRGARTGELFF.

This CDR3 is CASSSPRHSGRADNEQFF. The CDR3, as DNA: TGTGCCAGCAGCTCTCCGCGGCATAGCGGGAGGGCCGATAATGAGCAGTTCTTC. This chain joins TRBV9 and TRBJ2-1, with 11 nucleotides matching TRBD2. The CDR3 runs 18 residues. CDR1 and CDR2 (germline): SGDLS, YYNGEE. With 4 bases clipped from V and 7 bases from J, the junction kept 16 bases outside the gene matches. Full variable domain (outside the CDR3, taken from reference TRBV9 and TRBJ2-1): DSGVTQTPKHLITATGQRVTLRCSPRSGDLSVYWYQQSLDQGLQFLIQYYNGEERAKGNILERFSAQQFPDLHSELNLSSLELGDSALYFCASSSPRHSGRADNEQFFGPGTRLTVL.

The chain joins TRBV7-3 to TRBJ2-2; TRBD2 aligns across 14 bases. The CDR3 consists of 18 residues. CDR1 and CDR2 from the germline V gene are SGHTA and FQGTGA. V trimming: 5 bases; J trimming: 5 bases; junction bases outside the gene matches: 10. The CDR3 region is CASSPRWGTSGSTGELFF. CDR3 sequence (DNA): TGTGCCAGCAGCCCACGGTGGGGGACTAGCGGGAGTACCGGGGAGCTGTTTTTT.

The chain has TRBV15 and TRBJ1-6; D possibly corresponds to TRBD1 (5 bases). Germline V lookup: CDR1 LNHNV, CDR2 YYDKDF (reference sequence). The CDR3 runs to 16 residues. V was pared by 0 bases and J by 6 bases, with 12 bases between. The DNA for the CDR3 is TGTGCCACCAGCAGAGAAATCCAGGGTCCTAATTCACCCCTCCACTTT. It yields the protein CATSREIQGPNSPLHF.

The chain couples TRBV11-2 to TRBJ2-1, with unresolved D. Germline lookup yields CDR1 SGHAT and CDR2 FQNNGV. The CDR3 length is 11 residues. V was cut by 5 bases and J by 9 bases, with 8 bases left in between. The CDR3: CASSPRLEQFF. The CDR3 bases are TGTGCCAGCAGCCCCCGACTTGAGCAGTTCTTC.

Only a few counts were recorded for this clone. The V call is TRBV14, the J call TRBJ2-7; 7 bases fit TRBD1. V dropped 4 bases and J dropped 4; count of bases not matched to a gene: 4. This CDR3 comprises 13 residues. The germline CDR1 and CDR2 sequences are SGHDN and FVKESK. For the CDR3, the DNA is TGTGCCAGCAGCCGGGACAGCGTTTACGAGCAGTACTTC. This encodes CASSRDSVYEQYF.

This chain uses TRBV27 with TRBJ1-2; D is possibly TRBD1 (6 bases). V was cut by 8 bases and J by 3 bases, with 13 bases left in between. The germline V gene has CDR1 MNHEY and CDR2 SMNVEV (reference sequence). This CDR3 region has 13 residues. CDR3 protein: CASRRGIDYGYTF. In DNA form, the CDR3 reads TGTGCCAGCCGAAGGGGGATTGACTATGGCTACACCTTC.

This chain links TRBV18 with TRBJ1-1; D uncertain. The ends were cut back, 3 bases at V and 4 bases at J, with 12 bases in the middle. CDR1 and CDR2 from the germline V gene are KGHSH and LQKENI. The length of the CDR3 is 14 residues. The CDR3 protein is CASSPQVAGTEAFF. In DNA form, the CDR3 reads TGTGCCAGCTCACCCCAAGTGGCGGGCACTGAAGCTTTCTTT.

The chain has TRBV9 and TRBJ1-5; D not certain. CDR1 and CDR2 (germline): SGDLS, YYNGEE. CDR3 length equals 13 residues. Between the trimmed V and J ends, which lost 3 bases and 4 bases, there was a span of 8 bases. The CDR3 loop is CASSAHENQPQHF. CDR3 nucleotide sequence: TGTGCCAGCAGCGCCCATGAGAATCAGCCCCAGCATTTT.

This clone has a handful of counts. The J gene is TRBJ2-2, the V gene TRBV3-1 (or the pseudogene TRBV3-2); 9 nucleotides agree with TRBD2. Germline V gene lookup returns CDR1 LGHDT and CDR2 YNNKEL (reference sequence). V lost 4 bases and J lost 3; bases outside the gene matches: 9. The CDR3 is 17 residues long. Here the CDR3 reads CASSPPAASGDTGELFF. For the CDR3, the DNA is TGTGCCAGCAGCCCCCCGGCGGCTAGCGGGGACACCGGGGAGCTGTTTTTT.

This clone showed up just once. This chain uses TRBV5-6 with TRBJ1-5; D may be TRBD1 (6 bases). With 1 base removed from V and 6 bases from J, the gap between germline ends came to 17 bases. The CDR3 sequence is 16 residues long. Germline CDR1 reads SGHDT; CDR2 reads YYEEEE. Here the CDR3 reads CASSLFLHRASQPQHF. DNA for the CDR3: TGTGCCAGCAGCTTGTTCCTCCACAGGGCTTCTCAGCCCCAGCATTTT.

V is TRBV30 and J is TRBJ2-7; 8 bases map to TRBD1. The trim removed 1 base at V and 5 bases at J, leaving 1 base unmatched. This CDR3 comprises 12 residues. CDR1 GTSNPN and CDR2 SVGIG come from the germline V gene (reference sequence). CDR3 DNA: TGTGCCTGGAGTGCAGGGGGCCACGAGCAGTACTTC. It codes for CAWSAGGHEQYF.

J is TRBJ2-5 and V is TRBV6-2 or TRBV6-3; 10 bases line up with TRBD2. V shed 5 bases and J 4 bases; nucleotides not matched to a gene: 7. This CDR3 has 15 amino acids. Germline V gives CDR1 MNHEY, CDR2 SVGEGT. The CDR3 region has the DNA TGTGCCAGCAGTGGGAGCGGGAGGGTCCCAGAGACCCAGTACTTC. It encodes CASSGSGRVPETQYF.